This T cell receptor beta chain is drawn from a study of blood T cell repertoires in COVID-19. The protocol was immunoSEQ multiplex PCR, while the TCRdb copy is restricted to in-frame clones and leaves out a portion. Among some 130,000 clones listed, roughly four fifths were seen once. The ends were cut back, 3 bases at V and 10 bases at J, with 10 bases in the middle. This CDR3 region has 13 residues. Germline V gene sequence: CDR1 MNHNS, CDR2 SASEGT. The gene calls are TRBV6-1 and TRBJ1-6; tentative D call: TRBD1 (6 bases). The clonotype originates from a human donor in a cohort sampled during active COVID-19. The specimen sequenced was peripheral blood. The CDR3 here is CASSERGRSPLHF. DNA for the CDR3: TGTGCCAGCAGTGAGCGGGGGCGCTCACCCCTCCACTTT.